This T cell receptor beta chain was captured in a study of blood T cell repertoires in COVID-19. Study details: Whether acute or convalescent, the COVID-19 samples came from the United States, Italy and Spain. T cells, B-cell-depleted T cells, or PBMCs supplied cDNA or gDNA.

In the study's own analysis: Amplification of reference gene primers provided the estimated nucleated cell counts. Data came from immunoSEQ multiplex PCR; TCRdb stores just in-frame clones and leaves some out. The V and J calls and the clone size are those of that table, but D and trimming were determined from the DNA. The data hold around 700,000 clones, with about 87% observed a single time. The sample consisted of peripheral blood. The TCR sequence derives from a woman younger than 35 with acute or convalescent COVID-19.

The DNA for the CDR3 is TGTGCCAGCAGTTACAGCGGGGAGCTGTTTTTT. Residues: CASSYSGELFF. The J gene is TRBJ2-2, the V gene TRBV12-3 or TRBV12-4, with D hard to call. V lost 4 bases to trimming and J lost 7 bases, with 4 bases between them. The CDR3 has 11 amino acids.